This T cell receptor beta chain appears in the sequencing data of a study of blood T cells in healthy people across ages. The wider study: Per two T cells, template switching captured roughly one barcoded beta molecule. Study-level points and caveats: Older age coincided with a roughly linear decline in TCR beta diversity per million T cells.

Isolating PBMCs gave at least 6 million of these cells per sample. Combining a sample-barcoded 5' primer with a J-beta primer mix, a second PCR ran for roughly 6 to 12 cycles. TCRdb reanalysed the 5' RACE reads using MiXCR and keeps one entry per CDR3 protein. The table records 650,000 to 1,000,000 distinct CDR3 sequences, around 36% of them present only once. Details on this clonotype: Its cognate antigen is unknown.

This CDR3 has 15 amino acids. V lost 5 bases and J lost 1, with 15 bases in between. Germline V gives CDR1 SGHRS, CDR2 YFSETQ. This chain uses TRBV5-1 with TRBJ1-1; D call uncertain. The sequenced sample consisted of blood. The source of this sequence is a man between 18 and 35 years old in good health. This chain's CDR3 is CASRSVGRGNTEAFF. For the CDR3, the DNA is TGCGCCAGCAGATCCGTCGGACGGGGGAACACTGAAGCTTTCTTT. The variable domain in full, completed from reference TRBV5-1 and TRBJ1-1, reads KAGVTQTPRYLIKTRGQQVTLSCSPISGHRSVSWYQQTPGQGLQFLFEYFSETQRNKGNFPGRFSGRQFSNSRSEMNVSTLELGDSALYLCASRSVGRGNTEAFFGQGTRLTVV.